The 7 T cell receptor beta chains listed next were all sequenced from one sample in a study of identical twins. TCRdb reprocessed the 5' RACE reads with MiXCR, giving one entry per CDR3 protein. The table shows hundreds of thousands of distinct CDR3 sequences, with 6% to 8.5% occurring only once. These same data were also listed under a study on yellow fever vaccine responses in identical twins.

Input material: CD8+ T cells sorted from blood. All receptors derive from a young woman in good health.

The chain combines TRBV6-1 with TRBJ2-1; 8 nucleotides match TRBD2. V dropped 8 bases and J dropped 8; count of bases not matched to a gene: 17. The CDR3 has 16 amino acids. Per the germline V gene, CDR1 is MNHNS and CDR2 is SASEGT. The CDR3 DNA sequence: TGTGCCAGCCAGCGGTCGAGCGGGAGTCGCGTGGATGAGCAGTTCTTC. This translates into CASQRSSGSRVDEQFF.

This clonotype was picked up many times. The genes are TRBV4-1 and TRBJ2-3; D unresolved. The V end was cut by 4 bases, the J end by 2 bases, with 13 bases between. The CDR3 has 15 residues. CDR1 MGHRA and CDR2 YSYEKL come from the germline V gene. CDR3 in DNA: TGCGCCAGCAGCCTGAAGCCCCTACACACAGATACGCAGTATTTT. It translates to CASSLKPLHTDTQYF.

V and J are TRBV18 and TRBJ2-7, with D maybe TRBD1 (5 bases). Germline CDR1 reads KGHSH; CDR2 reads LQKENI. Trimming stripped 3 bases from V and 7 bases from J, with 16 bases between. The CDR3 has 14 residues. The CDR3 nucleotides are TGTGCCAGCTCACCCCCAGGGTCCTCTCGGGAGCAGTACGTC. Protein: CASSPPGSSREQYV.

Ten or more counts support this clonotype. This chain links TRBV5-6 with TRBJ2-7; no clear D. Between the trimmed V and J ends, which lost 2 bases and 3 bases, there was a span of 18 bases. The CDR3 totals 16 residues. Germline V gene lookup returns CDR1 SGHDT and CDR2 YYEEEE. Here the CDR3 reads CASSFSPTSTFYEQYF. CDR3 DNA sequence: TGTGCCAGCAGCTTTTCCCCCACGTCTACGTTCTACGAGCAGTACTTC.

In DNA, the CDR3 is TGTGCCAGCACCCCCCAGGGGTTACTGTACAATGAGCAGTTCTTC. Its protein is CASTPQGLLYNEQFF. This chain links TRBV12-3 or TRBV12-4 with TRBJ2-1; tentatively, D is TRBD1 (6 bases). The V and J ends lost 7 bases and 4 bases respectively, with 17 bases between them. The CDR3 loop spans 15 amino acids.

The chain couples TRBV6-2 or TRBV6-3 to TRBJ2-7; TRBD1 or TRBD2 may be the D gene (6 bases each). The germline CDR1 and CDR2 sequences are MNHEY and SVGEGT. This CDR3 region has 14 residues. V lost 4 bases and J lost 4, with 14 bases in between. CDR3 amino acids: CASSSRGGGYEQYV. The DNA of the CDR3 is TGTGCCAGCAGTTCTCGAGGGGGAGGATACGAGCAGTACGTC.

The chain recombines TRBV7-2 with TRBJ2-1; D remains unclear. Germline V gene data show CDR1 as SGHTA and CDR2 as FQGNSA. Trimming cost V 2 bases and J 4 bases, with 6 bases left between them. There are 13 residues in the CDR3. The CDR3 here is CASSLIQYNEQFF. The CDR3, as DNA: TGTGCCAGCAGCTTAATACAGTACAATGAGCAGTTCTTC. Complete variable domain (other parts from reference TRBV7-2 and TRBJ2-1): GAGVSQSPSNKVTEKGKDVELRCDPISGHTALYWYRQSLGQGLEFLIYFQGNSAPDKSGLPSDRFSAERTGGSVSTLTIQRTQQEDSAVYLCASSLIQYNEQFFGPGTRLTVL.